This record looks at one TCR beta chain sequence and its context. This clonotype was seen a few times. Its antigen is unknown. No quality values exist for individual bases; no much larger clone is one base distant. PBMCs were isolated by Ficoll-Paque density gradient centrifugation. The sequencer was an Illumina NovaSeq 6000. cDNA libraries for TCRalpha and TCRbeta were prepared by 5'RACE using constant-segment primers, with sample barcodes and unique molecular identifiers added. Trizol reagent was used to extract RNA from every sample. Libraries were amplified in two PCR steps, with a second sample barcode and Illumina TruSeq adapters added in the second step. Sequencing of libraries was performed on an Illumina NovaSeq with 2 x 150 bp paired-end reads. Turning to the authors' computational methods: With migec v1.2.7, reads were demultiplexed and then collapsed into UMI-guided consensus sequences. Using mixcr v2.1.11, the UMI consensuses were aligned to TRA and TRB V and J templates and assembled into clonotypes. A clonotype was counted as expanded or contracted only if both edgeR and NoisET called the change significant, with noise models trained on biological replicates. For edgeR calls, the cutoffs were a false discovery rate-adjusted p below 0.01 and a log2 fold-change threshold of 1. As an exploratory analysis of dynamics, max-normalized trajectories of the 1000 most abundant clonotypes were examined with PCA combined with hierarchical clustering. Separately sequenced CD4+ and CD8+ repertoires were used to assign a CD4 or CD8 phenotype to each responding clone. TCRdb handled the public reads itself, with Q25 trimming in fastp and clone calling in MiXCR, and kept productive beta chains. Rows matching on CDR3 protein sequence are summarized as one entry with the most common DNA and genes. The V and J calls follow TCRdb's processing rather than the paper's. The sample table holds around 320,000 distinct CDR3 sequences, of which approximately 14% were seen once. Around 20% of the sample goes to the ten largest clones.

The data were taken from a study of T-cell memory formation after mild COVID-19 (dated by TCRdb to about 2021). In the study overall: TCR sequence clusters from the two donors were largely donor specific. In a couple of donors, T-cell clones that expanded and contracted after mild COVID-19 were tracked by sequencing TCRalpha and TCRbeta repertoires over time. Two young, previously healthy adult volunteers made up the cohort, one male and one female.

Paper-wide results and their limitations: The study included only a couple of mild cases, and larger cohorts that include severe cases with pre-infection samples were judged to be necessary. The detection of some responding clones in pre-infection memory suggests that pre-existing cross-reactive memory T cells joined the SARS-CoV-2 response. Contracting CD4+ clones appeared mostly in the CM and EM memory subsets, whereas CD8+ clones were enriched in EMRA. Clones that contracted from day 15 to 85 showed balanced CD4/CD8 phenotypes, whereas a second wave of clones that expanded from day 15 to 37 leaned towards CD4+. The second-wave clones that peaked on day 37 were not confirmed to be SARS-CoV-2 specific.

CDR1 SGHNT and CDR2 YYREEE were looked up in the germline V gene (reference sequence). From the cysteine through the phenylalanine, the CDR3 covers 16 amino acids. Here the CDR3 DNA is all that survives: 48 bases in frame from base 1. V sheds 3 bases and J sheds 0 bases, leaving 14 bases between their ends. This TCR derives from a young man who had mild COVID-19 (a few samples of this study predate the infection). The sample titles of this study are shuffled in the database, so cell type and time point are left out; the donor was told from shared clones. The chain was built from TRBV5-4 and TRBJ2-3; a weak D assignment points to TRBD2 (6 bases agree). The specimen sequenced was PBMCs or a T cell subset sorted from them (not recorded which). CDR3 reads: CASSWGVSSSTDTQYF. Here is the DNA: TGTGCCAGCAGCTGGGGGGTTAGTTCTAGCACAGATACGCAGTATTTT. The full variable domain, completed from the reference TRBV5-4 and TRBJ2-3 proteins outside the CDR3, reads ETGVTQSPTHLIKTRGQQVTLRCSSQSGHNTVSWYQQALGQGPQFIFQYYREEENGRGNFPPRFSGLQFPNYSSELNVNALELDDSALYLCASSWGVSSSTDTQYFGPGTRLTVL.